This T cell receptor beta chain stems from a study of blood T cell repertoires in COVID-19. This CDR3 contains 14 residues. The J segment lost 6 bases and the V segment lost 7 bases, leaving 6 bases of the junction unmatched. Germline CDR1 is LNHDA and CDR2 is SQIVND (reference sequence). Using immunoSEQ multiplex PCR, the repertoire was profiled, and TCRdb retains in-frame clones only, with some absent. Here the sample spans around 300,000 clones, just under 90% being singletons. The chain joins TRBV19 to TRBJ1-5, with 10 bases that match TRBD1. This receptor was obtained from a woman aged 25 to 39 who had recovered from COVID-19. The sequenced material came from PBMCs or T cells enriched from blood (not recorded which). The CDR3 nucleotides are TGTGCCAGTACAGGACAGGGGGGCAGTCAGCCCCAGCATTTT. Translating it yields CASTGQGGSQPQHF. The full variable domain, rest sourced from reference TRBV19 and TRBJ1-5, is DGGITQSPKYLFRKEGQNVTLSCEQNLNHDAMYWYRQDPGQGLRLIYYSQIVNDFQKGDIAEGYSVSREKKESFPLTVTSAQKNPTAFYLCASTGQGGSQPQHFGDGTRLSIL.